Listed below are T cell receptor beta chains from one sample, sequenced in a study of blood T cell repertoires in COVID-19. Profiled with immunoSEQ multiplex PCR; TCRdb holds only in-frame clones, not every one. The profile covers some 100,000 clones, with 70% to 90% appearing a single time and 2% to 3% taken by the ten largest. The sequenced sample consisted of PBMCs or T cells enriched from blood (not recorded which). These receptors were taken from a woman between 50 and 59 years old who had recovered from COVID-19. The CDR3 runs from the conserved cysteine through the conserved F or W. A D gene is named only where the DNA matches it firmly.

CDR3aa,v_gene,j_gene,d_gene
CASSLPEHLQGPHEQYF,TRBV28,TRBJ2-7,.
CACSSQTGLYGYTF,TRBV30,TRBJ1-2,TRBD1
CASSKQGGKNTEAFF,TRBV13,TRBJ1-1,TRBD1
CASSPVPGTVGYTF,TRBV18,TRBJ1-2,TRBD1
CASSPGSTDTQYF,TRBV7-3,TRBJ2-3,.
CASSLQGEYEQYF,TRBV5-1,TRBJ2-7,.
CASSSGGTEAFF,TRBV28,TRBJ1-1,.
CAWSVGLAGVNEQFF,TRBV30,TRBJ2-1,TRBD2
CASSRGADLGGYTF,TRBV6-5,TRBJ1-2,TRBD1
CAWSRPGLAVYSETQYF,TRBV30,TRBJ2-5,TRBD2
CASSPPYPGMTEAFF,TRBV18,TRBJ1-1,.